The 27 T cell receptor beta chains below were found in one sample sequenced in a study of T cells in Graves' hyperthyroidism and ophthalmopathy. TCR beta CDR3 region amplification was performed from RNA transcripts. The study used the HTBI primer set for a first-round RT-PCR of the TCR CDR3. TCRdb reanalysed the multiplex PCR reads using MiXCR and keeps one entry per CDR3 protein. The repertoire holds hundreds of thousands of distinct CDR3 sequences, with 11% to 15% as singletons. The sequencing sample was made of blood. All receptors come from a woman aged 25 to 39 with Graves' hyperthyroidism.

The DNA of the CDR3 is TGTGCCAGCAGGGGGGCTGCCAGGGGGGGCGGGCAGTACTTC. Its protein is CASRGAARGGGQYF. This rearrangement joins TRBV28 to TRBJ2-7; either TRBD1 or TRBD2 may fit D (7 bases each). From germline, CDR1 is MDHEN and CDR2 SYDVKM. The CDR3 has 14 amino acids. Trimming took 6 bases from V and 9 from J, leaving 21 bases between them.

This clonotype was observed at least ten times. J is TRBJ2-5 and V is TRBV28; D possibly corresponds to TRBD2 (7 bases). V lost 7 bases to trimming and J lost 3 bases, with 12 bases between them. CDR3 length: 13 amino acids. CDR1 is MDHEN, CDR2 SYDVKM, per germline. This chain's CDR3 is CASTGGAEETQYF. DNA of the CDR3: TGTGCCAGCACTGGGGGGGCAGAAGAGACCCAGTACTTC.

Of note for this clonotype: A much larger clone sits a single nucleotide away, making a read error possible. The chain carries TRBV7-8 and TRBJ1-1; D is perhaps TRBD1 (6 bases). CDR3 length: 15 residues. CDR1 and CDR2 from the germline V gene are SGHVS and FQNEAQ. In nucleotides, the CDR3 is TGTACCAGCAGCTTAGGTTTCCCGGGCGGGGGGCCGGCTTTCTTT. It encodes CTSSLGFPGGGPAFF.

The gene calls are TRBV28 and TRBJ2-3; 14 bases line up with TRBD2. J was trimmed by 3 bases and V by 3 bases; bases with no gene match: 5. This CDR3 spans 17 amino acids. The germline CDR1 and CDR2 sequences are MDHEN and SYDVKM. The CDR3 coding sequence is TGTGCCAGCAGTTTTGGGACTAGCGGGAGTATGACAGATACGCAGTATTTT. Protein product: CASSFGTSGSMTDTQYF.

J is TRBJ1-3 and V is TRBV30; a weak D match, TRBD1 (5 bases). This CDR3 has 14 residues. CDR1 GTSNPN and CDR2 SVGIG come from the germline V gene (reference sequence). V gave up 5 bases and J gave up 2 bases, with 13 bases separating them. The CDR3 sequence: CAWVPPGTGNTIYF. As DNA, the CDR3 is TGTGCCTGGGTGCCTCCAGGGACTGGAAACACCATATATTTT.

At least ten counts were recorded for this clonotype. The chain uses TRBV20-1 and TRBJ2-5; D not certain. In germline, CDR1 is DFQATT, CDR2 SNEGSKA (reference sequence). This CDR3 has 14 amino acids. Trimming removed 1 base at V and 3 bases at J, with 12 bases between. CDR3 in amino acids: CSARAANDEETQYF. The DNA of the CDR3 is TGCAGTGCTAGAGCGGCGAATGATGAAGAGACCCAGTACTTC.

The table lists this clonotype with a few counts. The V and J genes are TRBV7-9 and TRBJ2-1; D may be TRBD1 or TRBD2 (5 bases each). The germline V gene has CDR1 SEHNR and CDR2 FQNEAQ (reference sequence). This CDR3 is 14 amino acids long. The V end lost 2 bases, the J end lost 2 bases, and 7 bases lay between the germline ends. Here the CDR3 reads CASSLQGAYNEQFF. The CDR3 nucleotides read TGTGCCAGCAGCTTACAGGGAGCCTACAATGAGCAGTTCTTC.

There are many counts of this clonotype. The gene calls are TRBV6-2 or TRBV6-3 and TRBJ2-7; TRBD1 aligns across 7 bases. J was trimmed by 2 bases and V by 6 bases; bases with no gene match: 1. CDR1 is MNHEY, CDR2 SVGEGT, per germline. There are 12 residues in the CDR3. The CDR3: CASRGQTYEQYF. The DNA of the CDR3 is TGTGCCAGCAGGGGACAGACCTACGAGCAGTACTTC.

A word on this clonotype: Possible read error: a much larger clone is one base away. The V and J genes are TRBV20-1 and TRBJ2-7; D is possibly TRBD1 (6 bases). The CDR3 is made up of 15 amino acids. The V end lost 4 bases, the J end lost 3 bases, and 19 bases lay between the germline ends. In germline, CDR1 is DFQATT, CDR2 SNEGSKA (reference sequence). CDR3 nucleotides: TGCAGTGCTAACATATACAGGGAAGTGGACTACGAGCAGTACTTC. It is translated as CSANIYREVDYEQYF.

CDR3 in DNA: TGTGCCAGCAGTAGGCGGGGACTGATGAACACTGAAGCTTTCTTT. Protein sequence: CASSRRGLMNTEAFF. The chain is built from TRBV27 and TRBJ1-1, with D maybe TRBD1 (5 bases). The V gene's germline CDR1 is MNHEY and CDR2 SMNVEV (reference sequence). The CDR3 is 15 residues long. V dropped 5 bases and J dropped 0 bases, with 13 bases sitting between them.

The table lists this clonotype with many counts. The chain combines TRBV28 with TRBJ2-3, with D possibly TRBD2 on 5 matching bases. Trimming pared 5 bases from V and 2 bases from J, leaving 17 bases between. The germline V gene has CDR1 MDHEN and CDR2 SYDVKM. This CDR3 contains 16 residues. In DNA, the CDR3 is TGTGCCAGCAGTGAGATACGGCGGGCAATCACAGATACGCAGTATTTT. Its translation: CASSEIRRAITDTQYF.

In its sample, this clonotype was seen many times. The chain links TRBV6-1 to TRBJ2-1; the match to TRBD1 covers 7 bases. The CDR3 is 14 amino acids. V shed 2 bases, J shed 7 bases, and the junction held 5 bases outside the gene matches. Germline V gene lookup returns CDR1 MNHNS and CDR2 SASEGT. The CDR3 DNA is TGTGCCAGCAGTGAAAGGGGGCAGACTAATGAGCAGTTCTTC. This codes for CASSERGQTNEQFF.

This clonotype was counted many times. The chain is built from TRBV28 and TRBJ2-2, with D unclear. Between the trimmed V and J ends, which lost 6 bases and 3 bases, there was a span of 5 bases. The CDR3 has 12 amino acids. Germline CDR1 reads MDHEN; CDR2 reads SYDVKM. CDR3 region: CASRLDTGELFF. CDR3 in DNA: TGTGCCAGCAGGTTGGACACCGGGGAGCTGTTTTTT.

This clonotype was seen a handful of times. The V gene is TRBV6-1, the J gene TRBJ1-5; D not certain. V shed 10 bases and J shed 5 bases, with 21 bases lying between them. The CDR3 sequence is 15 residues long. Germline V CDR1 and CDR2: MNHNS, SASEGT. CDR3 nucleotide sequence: TGTGCCACCGGGCCTTCTAGTAGGGTCGATCAGCCCCAGCATTTT. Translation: CATGPSSRVDQPQHF.

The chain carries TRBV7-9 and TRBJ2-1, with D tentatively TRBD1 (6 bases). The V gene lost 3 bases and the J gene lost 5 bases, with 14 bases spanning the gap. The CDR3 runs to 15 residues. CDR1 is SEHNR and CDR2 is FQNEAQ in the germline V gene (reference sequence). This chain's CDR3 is CASSFLKGVDNEQFF. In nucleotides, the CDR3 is TGTGCCAGCAGCTTCCTCAAGGGGGTAGACAATGAGCAGTTCTTC. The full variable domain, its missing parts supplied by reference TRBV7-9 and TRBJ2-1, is DTGVSQNPRHKITKRGQNVTFRCDPISEHNRLYWYRQTLGQGPEFLTYFQNEAQLEKSRLLSDRFSAERPKGSFSTLEIQRTEQGDSAMYLCASSFLKGVDNEQFFGPGTRLTVL.

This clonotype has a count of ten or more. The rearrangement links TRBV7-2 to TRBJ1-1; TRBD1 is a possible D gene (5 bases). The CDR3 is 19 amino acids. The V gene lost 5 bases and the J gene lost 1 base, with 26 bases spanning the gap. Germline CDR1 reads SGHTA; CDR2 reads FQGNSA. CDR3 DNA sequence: TGTGCCAGCAGCCGAGGCCCCCCGACCGGGGACTCCCCGAACACTGAAGCTTTCTTT. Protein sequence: CASSRGPPTGDSPNTEAFF.

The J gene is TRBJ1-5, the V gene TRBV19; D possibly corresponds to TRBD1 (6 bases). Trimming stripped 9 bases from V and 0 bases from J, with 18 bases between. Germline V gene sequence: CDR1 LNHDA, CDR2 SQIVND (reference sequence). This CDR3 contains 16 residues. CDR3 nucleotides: TGTGCCAGCCACTCCGGGACACCCTATAGCAATCAGCCCCAGCATTTT. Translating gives CASHSGTPYSNQPQHF.

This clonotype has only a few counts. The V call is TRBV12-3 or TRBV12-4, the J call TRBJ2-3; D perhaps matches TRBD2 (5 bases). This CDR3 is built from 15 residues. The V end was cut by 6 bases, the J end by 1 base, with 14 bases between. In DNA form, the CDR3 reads TGTGCCAGCAGCATACTAGTCCGGGGCACAGATACGCAGTATTTT. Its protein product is CASSILVRGTDTQYF.

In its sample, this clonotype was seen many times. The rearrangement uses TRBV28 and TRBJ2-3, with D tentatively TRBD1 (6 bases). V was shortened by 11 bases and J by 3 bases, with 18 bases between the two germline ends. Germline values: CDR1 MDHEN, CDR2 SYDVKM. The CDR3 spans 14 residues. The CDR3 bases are TGTGCCTGTAGGGGGATAAAGATGACAGATACGCAGTATTTT. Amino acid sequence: CACRGIKMTDTQYF.

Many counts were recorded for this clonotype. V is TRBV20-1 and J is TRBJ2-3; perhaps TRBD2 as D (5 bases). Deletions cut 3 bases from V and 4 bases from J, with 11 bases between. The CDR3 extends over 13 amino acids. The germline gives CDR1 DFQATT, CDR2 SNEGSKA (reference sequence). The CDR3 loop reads CSARAGVADTQYF. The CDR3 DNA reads TGCAGTGCTAGGGCCGGGGTTGCAGATACGCAGTATTTT.

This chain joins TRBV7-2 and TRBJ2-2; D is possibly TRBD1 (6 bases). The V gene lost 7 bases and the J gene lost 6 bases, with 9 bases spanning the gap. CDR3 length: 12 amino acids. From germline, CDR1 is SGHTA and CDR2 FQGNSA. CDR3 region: CASNYRAGELFF. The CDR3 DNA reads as TGTGCCAGCAACTACAGGGCCGGGGAGCTGTTTTTT. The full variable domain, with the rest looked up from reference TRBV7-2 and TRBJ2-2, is GAGVSQSPSNKVTEKGKDVELRCDPISGHTALYWYRQSLGQGLEFLIYFQGNSAPDKSGLPSDRFSAERTGGSVSTLTIQRTQQEDSAVYLCASNYRAGELFFGEGSRLTVL.

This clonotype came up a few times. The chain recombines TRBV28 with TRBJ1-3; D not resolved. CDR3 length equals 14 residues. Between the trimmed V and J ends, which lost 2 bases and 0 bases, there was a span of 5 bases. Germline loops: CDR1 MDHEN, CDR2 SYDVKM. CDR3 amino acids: CASSLKYSGNTIYF. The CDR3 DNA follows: TGTGCCAGCAGTTTAAAGTACTCTGGAAACACCATATATTTT.

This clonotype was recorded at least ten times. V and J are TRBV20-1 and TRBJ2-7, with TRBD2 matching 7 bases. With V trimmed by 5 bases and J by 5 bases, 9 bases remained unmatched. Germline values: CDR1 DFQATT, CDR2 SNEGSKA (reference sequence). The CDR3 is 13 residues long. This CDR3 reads CSAVTGGINEQYF. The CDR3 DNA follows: TGCAGTGCTGTAACGGGAGGAATAAACGAGCAGTACTTC.

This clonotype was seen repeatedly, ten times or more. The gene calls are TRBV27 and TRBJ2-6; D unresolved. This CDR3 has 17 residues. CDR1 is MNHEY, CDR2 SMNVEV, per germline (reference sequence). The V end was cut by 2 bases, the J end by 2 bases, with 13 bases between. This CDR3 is CASSLNSVGPGANVLTF. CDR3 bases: TGTGCCAGCAGTTTAAATTCGGTCGGCCCTGGGGCCAACGTCCTGACTTTC.

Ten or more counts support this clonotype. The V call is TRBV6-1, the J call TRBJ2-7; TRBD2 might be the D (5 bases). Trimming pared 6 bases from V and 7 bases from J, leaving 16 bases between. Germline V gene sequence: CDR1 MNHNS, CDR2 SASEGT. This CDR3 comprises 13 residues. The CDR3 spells CASRRAAGGEQYF. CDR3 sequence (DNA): TGTGCCAGCAGGCGGGCCGCCGGTGGGGAGCAGTACTTC.

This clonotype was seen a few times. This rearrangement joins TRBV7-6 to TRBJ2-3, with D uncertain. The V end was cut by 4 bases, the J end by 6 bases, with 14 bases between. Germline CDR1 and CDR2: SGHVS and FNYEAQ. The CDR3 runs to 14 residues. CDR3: CASSSKPWGDTQYF. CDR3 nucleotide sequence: TGTGCCAGCAGCTCGAAACCTTGGGGTGATACGCAGTATTTT.

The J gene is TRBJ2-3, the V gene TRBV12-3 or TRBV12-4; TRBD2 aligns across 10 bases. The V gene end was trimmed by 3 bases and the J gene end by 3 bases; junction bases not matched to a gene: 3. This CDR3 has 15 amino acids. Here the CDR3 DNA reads TGTGCCAGCAGTTTTAGCGGGAGGACGACAGATACGCAGTATTTT. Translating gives CASSFSGRTTDTQYF.